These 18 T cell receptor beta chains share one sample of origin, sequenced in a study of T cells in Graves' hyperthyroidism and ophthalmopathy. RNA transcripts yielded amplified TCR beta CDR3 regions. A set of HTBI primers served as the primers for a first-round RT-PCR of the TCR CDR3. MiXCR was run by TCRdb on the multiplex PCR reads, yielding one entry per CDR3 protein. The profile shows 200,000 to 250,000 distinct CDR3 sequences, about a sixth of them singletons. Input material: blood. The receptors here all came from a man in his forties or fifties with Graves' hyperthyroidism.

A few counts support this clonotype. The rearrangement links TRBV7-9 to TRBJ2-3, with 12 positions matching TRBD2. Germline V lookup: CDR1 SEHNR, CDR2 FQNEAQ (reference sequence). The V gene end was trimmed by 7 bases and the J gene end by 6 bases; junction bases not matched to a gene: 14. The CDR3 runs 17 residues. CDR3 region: CASTRGASGGAVDTQYF. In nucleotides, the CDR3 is TGTGCCAGCACCAGGGGGGCTAGCGGGGGGGCCGTGGATACGCAGTATTTT.

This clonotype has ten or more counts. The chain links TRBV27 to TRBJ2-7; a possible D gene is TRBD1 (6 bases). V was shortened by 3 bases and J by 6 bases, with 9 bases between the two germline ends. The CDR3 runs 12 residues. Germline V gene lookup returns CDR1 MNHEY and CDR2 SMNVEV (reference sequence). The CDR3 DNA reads TGTGCCAGCAGTTTCGGACAGACCGAGCAGTACTTC. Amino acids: CASSFGQTEQYF.

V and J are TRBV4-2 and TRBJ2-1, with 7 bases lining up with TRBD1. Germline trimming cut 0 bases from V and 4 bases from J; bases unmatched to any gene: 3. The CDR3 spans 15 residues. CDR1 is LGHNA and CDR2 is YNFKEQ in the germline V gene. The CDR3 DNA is TGTGCCAGCAGCCAAGATGGACAGGCATACAATGAGCAGTTCTTC. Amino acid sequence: CASSQDGQAYNEQFF.

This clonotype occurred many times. The CDR3 coding sequence is TGTGCCAGCAAACAGACAGGGGACTATGGCTACACCTTC. Translated: CASKQTGDYGYTF. The chain uses TRBV28 and TRBJ1-2, with TRBD1 matching 8 bases. This CDR3 comprises 13 residues. V was pared by 7 bases and J by 3 bases, with 4 bases of the junction left unmatched. CDR1 MDHEN and CDR2 SYDVKM come from the germline V gene.

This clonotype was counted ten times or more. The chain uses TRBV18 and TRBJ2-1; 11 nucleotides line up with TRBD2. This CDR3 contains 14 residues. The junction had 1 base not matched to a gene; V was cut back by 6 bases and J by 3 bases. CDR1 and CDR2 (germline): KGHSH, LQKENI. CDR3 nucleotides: TGTGCCAGCTCTCTAGCGGGGGGCTACAATGAGCAGTTCTTC. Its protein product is CASSLAGGYNEQFF.

The CDR3 region has the DNA TGTGCCACCAGTGAGGCAGGGGACAGGACAGGATTAGATACGCAGTATTTT. Translating it yields CATSEAGDRTGLDTQYF. The chain links TRBV24-1 to TRBJ2-3; 8 bases fit TRBD1. Germline V gene data show CDR1 as KGHDR and CDR2 as SFDVKD. V was pared by 4 bases and J by 5 bases, with 13 bases of the junction left unmatched. This CDR3 is built from 17 residues.

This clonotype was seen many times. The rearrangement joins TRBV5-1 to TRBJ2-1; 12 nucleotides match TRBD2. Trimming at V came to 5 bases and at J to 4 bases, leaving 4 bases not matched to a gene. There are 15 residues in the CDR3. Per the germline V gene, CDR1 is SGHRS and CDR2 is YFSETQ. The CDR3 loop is CASRQTSGGYNEQFF. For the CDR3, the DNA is TGCGCCAGCAGACAGACTAGCGGGGGATACAATGAGCAGTTCTTC. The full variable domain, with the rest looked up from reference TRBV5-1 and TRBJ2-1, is KAGVTQTPRYLIKTRGQQVTLSCSPISGHRSVSWYQQTPGQGLQFLFEYFSETQRNKGNFPGRFSGRQFSNSRSEMNVSTLELGDSALYLCASRQTSGGYNEQFFGPGTRLTVL.

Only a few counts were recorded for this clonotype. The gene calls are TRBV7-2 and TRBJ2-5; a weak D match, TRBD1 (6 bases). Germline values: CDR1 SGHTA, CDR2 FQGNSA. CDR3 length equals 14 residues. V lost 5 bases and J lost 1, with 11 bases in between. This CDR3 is CASSPDSFQETQYF. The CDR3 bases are TGTGCCAGCAGCCCGGACAGCTTCCAAGAGACCCAGTACTTC. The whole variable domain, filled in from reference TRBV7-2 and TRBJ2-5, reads GAGVSQSPSNKVTEKGKDVELRCDPISGHTALYWYRQSLGQGLEFLIYFQGNSAPDKSGLPSDRFSAERTGGSVSTLTIQRTQQEDSAVYLCASSPDSFQETQYFGPGTRLLVL.

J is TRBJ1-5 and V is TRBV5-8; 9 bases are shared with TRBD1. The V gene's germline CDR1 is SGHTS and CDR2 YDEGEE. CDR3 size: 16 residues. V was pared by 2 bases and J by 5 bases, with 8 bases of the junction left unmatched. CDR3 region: CASSFLGQGSDQPQHF. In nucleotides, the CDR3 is TGTGCCAGCAGCTTTCTGGGACAGGGATCTGATCAGCCCCAGCATTTT.

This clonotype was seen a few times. The CDR3 region is CASTPVRGKGQPQHF. DNA of the CDR3: TGTGCCAGTACCCCCGTTCGGGGGAAGGGTCAGCCCCAGCATTTT. The chain combines TRBV19 with TRBJ1-5, with D perhaps TRBD1 (5 bases). The germline V and J ends were trimmed by 7 bases and 6 bases, with 19 bases remaining between them. Germline CDR1 LNHDA, CDR2 SQIVND (reference sequence). The CDR3 has 15 amino acids.

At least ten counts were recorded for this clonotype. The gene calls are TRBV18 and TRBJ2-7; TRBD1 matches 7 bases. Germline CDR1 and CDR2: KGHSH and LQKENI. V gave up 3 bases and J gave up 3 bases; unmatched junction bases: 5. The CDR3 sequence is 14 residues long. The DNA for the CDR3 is TGTGCCAGCTCACCGTCCCGGGACAGCTACGAGCAGTACTTC. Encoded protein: CASSPSRDSYEQYF. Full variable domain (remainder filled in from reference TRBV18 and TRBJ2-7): NAGVMQNPRHLVRRRGQEARLRCSPMKGHSHVYWYRQLPEEGLKFMVYLQKENIIDESGMPKERFSAEFPKEGPSILRIQQVVRGDSAAYFCASSPSRDSYEQYFGPGTRLTVT.

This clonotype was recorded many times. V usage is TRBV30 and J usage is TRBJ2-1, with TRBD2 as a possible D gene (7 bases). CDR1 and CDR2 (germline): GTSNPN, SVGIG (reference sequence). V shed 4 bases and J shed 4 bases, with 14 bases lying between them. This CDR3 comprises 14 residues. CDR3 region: CAWKGGLSYNEQFF. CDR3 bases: TGTGCCTGGAAGGGGGGACTATCTTACAATGAGCAGTTCTTC.

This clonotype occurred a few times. In nucleotides, the CDR3 is TGTGCCAGCAGTGCTTTAACTGAGGACACCATATATTTT. It encodes CASSALTEDTIYF. The chain joins TRBV27 to TRBJ1-3, with D hard to call. V was pared by 5 bases and J by 8 bases, with 13 bases between. This CDR3 spans 13 amino acids. The germline gives CDR1 MNHEY, CDR2 SMNVEV (reference sequence).

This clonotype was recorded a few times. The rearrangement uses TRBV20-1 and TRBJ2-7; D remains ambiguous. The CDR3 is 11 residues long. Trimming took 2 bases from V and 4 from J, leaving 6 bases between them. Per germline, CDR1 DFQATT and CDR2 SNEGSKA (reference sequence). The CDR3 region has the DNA TGCAGTGCTAGATCTTTATACGAGCAGTACTTC. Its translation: CSARSLYEQYF.

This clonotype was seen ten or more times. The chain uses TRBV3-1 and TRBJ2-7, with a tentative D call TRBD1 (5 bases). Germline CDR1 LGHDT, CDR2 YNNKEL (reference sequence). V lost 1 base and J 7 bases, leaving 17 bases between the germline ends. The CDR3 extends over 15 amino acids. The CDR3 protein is CASSQVYQGRWEQYF. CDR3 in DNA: TGTGCCAGCAGCCAAGTGTATCAGGGAAGATGGGAGCAGTACTTC.

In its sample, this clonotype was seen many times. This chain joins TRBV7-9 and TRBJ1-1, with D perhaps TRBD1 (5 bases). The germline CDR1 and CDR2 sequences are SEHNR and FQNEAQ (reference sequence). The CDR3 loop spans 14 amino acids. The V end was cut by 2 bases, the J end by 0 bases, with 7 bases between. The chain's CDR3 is CASSLRGVNTEAFF. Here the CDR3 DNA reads TGTGCCAGCAGCTTAAGAGGGGTGAACACTGAAGCTTTCTTT. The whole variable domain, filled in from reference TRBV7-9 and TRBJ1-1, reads DTGVSQNPRHKITKRGQNVTFRCDPISEHNRLYWYRQTLGQGPEFLTYFQNEAQLEKSRLLSDRFSAERPKGSFSTLEIQRTEQGDSAMYLCASSLRGVNTEAFFGQGTRLTVV.

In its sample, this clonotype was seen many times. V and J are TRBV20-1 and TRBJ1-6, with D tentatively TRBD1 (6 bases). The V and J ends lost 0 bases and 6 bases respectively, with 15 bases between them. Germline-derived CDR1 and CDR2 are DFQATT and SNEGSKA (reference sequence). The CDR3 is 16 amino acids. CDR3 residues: CSARDEQGRSNSPLHF. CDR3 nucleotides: TGCAGTGCTAGAGATGAACAGGGAAGATCTAATTCACCCCTCCACTTT.

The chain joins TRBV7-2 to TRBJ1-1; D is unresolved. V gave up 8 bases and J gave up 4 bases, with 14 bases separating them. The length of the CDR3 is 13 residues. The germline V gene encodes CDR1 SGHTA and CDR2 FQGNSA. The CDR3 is CASASGMGTEAFF. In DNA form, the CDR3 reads TGTGCCAGCGCTTCTGGCATGGGCACTGAAGCTTTCTTT.